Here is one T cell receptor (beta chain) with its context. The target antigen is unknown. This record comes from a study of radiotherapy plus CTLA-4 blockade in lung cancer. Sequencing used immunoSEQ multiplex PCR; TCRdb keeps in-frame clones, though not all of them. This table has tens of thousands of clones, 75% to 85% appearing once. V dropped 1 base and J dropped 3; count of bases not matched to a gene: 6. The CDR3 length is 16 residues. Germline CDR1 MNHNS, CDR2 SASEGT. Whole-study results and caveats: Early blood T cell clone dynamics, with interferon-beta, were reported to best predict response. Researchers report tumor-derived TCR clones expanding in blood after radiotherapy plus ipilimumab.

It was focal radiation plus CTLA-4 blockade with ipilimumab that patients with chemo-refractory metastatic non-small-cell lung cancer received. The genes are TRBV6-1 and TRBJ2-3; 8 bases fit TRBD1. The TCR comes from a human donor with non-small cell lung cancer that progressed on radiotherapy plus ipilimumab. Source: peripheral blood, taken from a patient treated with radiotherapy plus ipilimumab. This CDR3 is CASSEERTGPTDTQYF. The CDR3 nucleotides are TGTGCCAGCAGTGAAGAAAGGACAGGGCCGACAGATACGCAGTATTTT.